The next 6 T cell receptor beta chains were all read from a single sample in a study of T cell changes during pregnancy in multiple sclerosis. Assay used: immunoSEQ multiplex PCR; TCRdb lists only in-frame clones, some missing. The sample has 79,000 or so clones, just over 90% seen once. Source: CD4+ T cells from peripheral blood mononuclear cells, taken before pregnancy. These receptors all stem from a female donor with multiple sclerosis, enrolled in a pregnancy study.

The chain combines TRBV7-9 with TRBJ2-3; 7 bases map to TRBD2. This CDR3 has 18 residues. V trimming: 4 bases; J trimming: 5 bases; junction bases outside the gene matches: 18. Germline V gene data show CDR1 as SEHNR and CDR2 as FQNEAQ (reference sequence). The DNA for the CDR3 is TGTGCCAGCAGCTCTCTATCCCCCCTAGCGGATTCGAGAGATACGCAGTATTTT. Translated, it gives CASSSLSPLADSRDTQYF.

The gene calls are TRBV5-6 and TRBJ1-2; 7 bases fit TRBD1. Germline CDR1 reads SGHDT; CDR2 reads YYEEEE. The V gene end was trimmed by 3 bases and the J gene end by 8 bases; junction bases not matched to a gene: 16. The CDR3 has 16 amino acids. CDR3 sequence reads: CASSSPTGSLSGGYTF. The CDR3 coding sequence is TGTGCCAGCAGCTCCCCGACAGGGAGTTTGTCTGGGGGCTACACCTTC.

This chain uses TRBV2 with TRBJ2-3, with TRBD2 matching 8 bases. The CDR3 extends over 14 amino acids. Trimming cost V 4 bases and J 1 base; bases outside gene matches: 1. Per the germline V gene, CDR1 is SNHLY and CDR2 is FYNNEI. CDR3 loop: CASSVTSGTDTQYF. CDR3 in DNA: TGTGCCAGCAGTGTGACTAGCGGCACAGATACGCAGTATTTT. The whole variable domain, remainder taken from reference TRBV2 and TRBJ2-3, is EPEVTQTPSHQVTQMGQEVILRCVPISNHLYFYWYRQILGQKVEFLVSFYNNEISEKSEIFDDQFSVERPDGSNFTLKIRSTKLEDSAMYFCASSVTSGTDTQYFGPGTRLTVL.

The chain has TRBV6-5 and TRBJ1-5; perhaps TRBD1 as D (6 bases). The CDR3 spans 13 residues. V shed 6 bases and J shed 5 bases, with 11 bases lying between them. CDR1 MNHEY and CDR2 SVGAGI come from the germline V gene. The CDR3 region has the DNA TGTGCCAGCAGACTAGGGGGGGATCAGCCCCAGCATTTT. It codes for CASRLGGDQPQHF.

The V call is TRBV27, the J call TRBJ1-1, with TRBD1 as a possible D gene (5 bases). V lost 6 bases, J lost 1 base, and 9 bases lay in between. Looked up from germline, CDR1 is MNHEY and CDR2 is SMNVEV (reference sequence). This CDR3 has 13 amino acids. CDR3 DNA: TGTGCCAGCAGCCAGGGAACGAACACTGAAGCTTTCTTT. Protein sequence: CASSQGTNTEAFF.

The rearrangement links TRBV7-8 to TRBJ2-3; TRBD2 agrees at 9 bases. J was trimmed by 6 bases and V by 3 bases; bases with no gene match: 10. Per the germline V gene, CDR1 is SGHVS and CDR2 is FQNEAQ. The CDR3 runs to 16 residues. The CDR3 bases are TGTGCCAGCAGCTTCCCCGCGGGCGGGAGGGTGGATACGCAGTATTTT. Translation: CASSFPAGGRVDTQYF.